One sample yielded the 24 T cell receptor beta chains listed below, sequenced in a study of shared clonotypes between healthy human individuals. The method was immunoSEQ multiplex PCR; TCRdb's version includes in-frame clones alone and lacks a portion of them. The sample records approximately 2.5 million clones, roughly 93% being singletons. Sequenced material: naive CD4+ T cells from PBMCs. The subset here: CD45RA+ positively selected. These receptors all stem from a man younger than 35 in good health. Some clones in this sample may be carry-over from other donors' samples.

The count of this clone is one. The rearrangement links TRBV19 to TRBJ2-2, with unresolved D. This CDR3 spans 14 amino acids. V gave up 6 bases and J gave up 7 bases, with 15 bases separating them. Looked up from germline, CDR1 is LNHDA and CDR2 is SQIVND (reference sequence). CDR3 region: CASRRTHTLGELFF. DNA of the CDR3: TGTGCCAGTAGACGCACTCACACACTCGGGGAGCTGTTTTTT. Filled out from reference TRBV19 and TRBJ2-2, the complete variable domain reads DGGITQSPKYLFRKEGQNVTLSCEQNLNHDAMYWYRQDPGQGLRLIYYSQIVNDFQKGDIAEGYSVSREKKESFPLTVTSAQKNPTAFYLCASRRTHTLGELFFGEGSRLTVL.

The V gene is TRBV5-8, the J gene TRBJ2-1, with D possibly being TRBD2 (6 bases). CDR3 length: 14 residues. Trimming pared 3 bases from V and 4 bases from J, leaving 11 bases between. CDR1 is SGHTS and CDR2 is YDEGEE in the germline V gene. This CDR3 is CASSWEVVYNEQFF. The CDR3 DNA reads TGTGCCAGCAGCTGGGAGGTGGTTTACAATGAGCAGTTCTTC.

V is TRBV5-1 and J is TRBJ2-3, with D possibly called TRBD1 or TRBD2 (5 bases each). V was clipped by 1 base and J by 6 bases, with 9 bases between them. This CDR3 has 13 amino acids. CDR1 is SGHRS, CDR2 YFSETQ, per germline. The CDR3 region is CASSLWGSDTQYF. The CDR3 DNA is TGCGCCAGCAGCTTGTGGGGGTCCGATACGCAGTATTTT.

The rearrangement links TRBV11-2 to TRBJ2-7; D gene uncertain. CDR3 length equals 15 residues. The V end was cut by 0 bases, the J end by 0 bases, with 9 bases between. Germline CDR1 reads SGHAT; CDR2 reads FQNNGV. This chain's CDR3 is CASSLDLSLSYEQYF. CDR3 bases: TGTGCCAGCAGCTTAGATCTCAGCCTCTCCTACGAGCAGTACTTC.

V usage is TRBV6-1 and J usage is TRBJ2-7; TRBD1 matches at 7 bases. The junction had 7 bases not matched to a gene; V was cut back by 8 bases and J by 6 bases. The germline CDR1 and CDR2 sequences are MNHNS and SASEGT. CDR3 length: 12 residues. CDR3 coding DNA: TGTGCCAGCGGGGGACAGTTTGTCGAGCAGTACTTC. It translates to CASGGQFVEQYF.

Concerning this clone itself: Other DNA sequences of this sample code for an identical CDR3. The chain links TRBV5-1 to TRBJ2-1; D gene uncertain. The germline gives CDR1 SGHRS, CDR2 YFSETQ. This CDR3 spans 13 amino acids. Trimming stripped 0 bases from V and 6 bases from J, with 7 bases between. CDR3 nucleotide sequence: TGCGCCAGCAGCTTGGTGGGCGTCAATGAGCAGTTCTTC. It encodes CASSLVGVNEQFF.

The table lists this clone with a count of one. The chain joins TRBV7-6 to TRBJ2-1; TRBD2 agrees at 11 bases. Germline CDR1 SGHVS, CDR2 FNYEAQ. J lost 10 bases, V lost 1 base, and 3 bases had no gene match. This CDR3 is built from 14 residues. CDR3 coding DNA: TGTGCCAGCAGCTTAGTATTAGCGGGAGGGGAGCAGTTCTTC. Its protein is CASSLVLAGGEQFF. Based on the CDR3 plus reference TRBV7-6 and TRBJ2-1, the full variable domain is GAGVSQSPRYKVTKRGQDVALRCDPISGHVSLYWYRQALGQGPEFLTYFNYEAQQDKSGLPNDRFSAERPEGSISTLTIQRTEQRDSAMYRCASSLVLAGGEQFFGPGTRLTVL.

The chain combines TRBV7-3 with TRBJ2-2; D is possibly TRBD2 (5 bases). The length of the CDR3 is 16 residues. The V end was cut by 1 base, the J end by 1 base, with 10 bases between. Germline lookup yields CDR1 SGHTA and CDR2 FQGTGA. The CDR3 region has the DNA TGTGCCAGCAGCTTAATGAGCGGCCTGAACACCGGGGAGCTGTTTTTT. It translates to CASSLMSGLNTGELFF.

This chain joins TRBV6-5 and TRBJ2-2, with 8 bases matching TRBD1. Germline lookup yields CDR1 MNHEY and CDR2 SVGAGI. The J segment lost 6 bases and the V segment lost 6 bases, leaving 9 bases of the junction unmatched. This CDR3 has 15 residues. The CDR3 protein is CASREGPRGPGELFF. CDR3 nucleotides: TGTGCCAGCAGAGAGGGGCCCAGGGGGCCCGGGGAGCTGTTTTTT.

A single count supports this clone. The chain uses TRBV14 and TRBJ2-5, with 7 bases aligning to TRBD1. Germline CDR1 is SGHDN and CDR2 is FVKESK. V shed 3 bases, J shed 5 bases, and the junction held 9 bases outside the gene matches. This CDR3 is built from 15 residues. The CDR3 is CASSQATGVRETQYF. The CDR3 nucleotides are TGTGCCAGCAGCCAGGCAACAGGGGTGCGGGAGACCCAGTACTTC.

The chain couples TRBV11-2 to TRBJ1-2; D is possibly TRBD1 (6 bases). From germline, CDR1 is SGHAT and CDR2 FQNNGV. Trimming took off 2 bases at V and 3 bases at J, with 19 bases between the two ends. The CDR3 contains 17 residues. The CDR3 is CASSLFGVRGNDYGYTF. CDR3 bases: TGTGCCAGCAGCTTATTCGGTGTCAGGGGAAATGACTATGGCTACACCTTC.

V usage is TRBV29-1 and J usage is TRBJ2-7; 7 bases are a match to TRBD1. This CDR3 spans 15 amino acids. The J segment lost 0 bases and the V segment lost 7 bases, leaving 12 bases of the junction unmatched. From germline, CDR1 is SQVTM and CDR2 ANQGSEA. The CDR3 coding sequence is TGCAGCGCAAGCACCGGGACAGATGGCTCCTACGAGCAGTACTTC. It specifies CSASTGTDGSYEQYF.

The V and J genes are TRBV29-1 and TRBJ1-6; TRBD1 matches 7 bases. Germline V lookup: CDR1 SQVTM, CDR2 ANQGSEA. The CDR3 is 14 amino acids. Trimming removed 6 bases from V and 3 bases from J; junction bases left unmatched: 5. CDR3 amino acids: CSVRDRNYNSPLHF. The CDR3 DNA reads TGCAGCGTGCGGGACAGAAACTATAATTCACCCCTCCACTTT.

The chain uses TRBV19 and TRBJ2-4; D is unclear. The CDR3 totals 13 residues. Germline V gives CDR1 LNHDA, CDR2 SQIVND (reference sequence). Trimming took off 5 bases at V and 1 base at J, with 6 bases between the two ends. CDR3 loop: CASSSDAKNIQYF. Here the CDR3 DNA reads TGTGCCAGTAGTTCCGATGCCAAAAACATTCAGTACTTC.

This clone occurred once. The V and J genes are TRBV9 and TRBJ2-3; D is uncertain. Germline CDR1 SGDLS, CDR2 YYNGEE. Trimming stripped 0 bases from V and 4 bases from J, with 9 bases between. This CDR3 is 14 amino acids long. The CDR3 DNA follows: TGTGCCAGCAGCGTAGGTGGGATCGCAGATACGCAGTATTTT. It codes for CASSVGGIADTQYF. The full variable domain, with the rest looked up from reference TRBV9 and TRBJ2-3, is DSGVTQTPKHLITATGQRVTLRCSPRSGDLSVYWYQQSLDQGLQFLIQYYNGEERAKGNILERFSAQQFPDLHSELNLSSLELGDSALYFCASSVGGIADTQYFGPGTRLTVL.

The chain links TRBV6-6 to TRBJ2-3; a possible D gene is TRBD1 (6 bases). Germline V gene data show CDR1 as MNHNY and CDR2 as SVGAGI (reference sequence). Trimming stripped 2 bases from V and 2 bases from J, with 14 bases between. There are 16 residues in the CDR3. Here the CDR3 DNA reads TGTGCCAGCAGTTACGCCAGGGGCGGGTCCACAGATACGCAGTATTTT. This codes for CASSYARGGSTDTQYF.

The chain carries TRBV7-2 and TRBJ1-4; TRBD1 matches at 10 bases. CDR1 and CDR2 (germline): SGHTA, FQGNSA. Trimming took 5 bases from V and 8 from J; bases not matched to a gene: 5. The CDR3 is 14 amino acids. CDR3 nucleotide sequence: TGTGCCAGCAGCCCCGGGACAGGGGAGGAAAAACTGTTTTTT. Amino acid sequence: CASSPGTGEEKLFF.

CDR3 bases: TGTGCCAGCTCACAACAGCAGGGTTTACGGACTGAAGCTTTCTTT. Translating gives CASSQQQGLRTEAFF. The chain couples TRBV18 to TRBJ1-1, with D possibly being TRBD1 (5 bases). This CDR3 is built from 15 residues. V lost 4 bases and J lost 5, with 17 bases in between. CDR1 KGHSH and CDR2 LQKENI come from the germline V gene. Filled out from reference TRBV18 and TRBJ1-1, the complete variable domain reads NAGVMQNPRHLVRRRGQEARLRCSPMKGHSHVYWYRQLPEEGLKFMVYLQKENIIDESGMPKERFSAEFPKEGPSILRIQQVVRGDSAAYFCASSQQQGLRTEAFFGQGTRLTVV.

This chain links TRBV9 with TRBJ2-3, with 7 bases lining up with TRBD2. CDR3 length: 19 amino acids. The germline gives CDR1 SGDLS, CDR2 YYNGEE. V lost 3 bases, J lost 1 base, and 17 bases stayed unmatched. CDR3 nucleotide sequence: TGTGCCAGCAGCGCCCCCTGGGAGGGAGCTACCTCCGGCACAGATACGCAGTATTTT. Its translation: CASSAPWEGATSGTDTQYF. Full variable domain (rest looked up from reference TRBV9 and TRBJ2-3): DSGVTQTPKHLITATGQRVTLRCSPRSGDLSVYWYQQSLDQGLQFLIQYYNGEERAKGNILERFSAQQFPDLHSELNLSSLELGDSALYFCASSAPWEGATSGTDTQYFGPGTRLTVL.

This chain links TRBV7-2 with TRBJ2-5; TRBD1 might be the D (5 bases). The CDR3 runs to 15 residues. V shed 7 bases and J shed 5 bases, with 20 bases lying between them. Germline V gene data show CDR1 as SGHTA and CDR2 as FQGNSA. The CDR3 loop reads CASKLQGAEVETQYF. In nucleotides, the CDR3 is TGTGCCAGCAAACTCCAGGGCGCAGAGGTGGAGACCCAGTACTTC.

A word on this clone: This specimen includes other DNA sequences encoding the same CDR3. The chain has TRBV5-4 and TRBJ2-7; 7 bases fit TRBD1. J lost 1 base, V lost 2 bases, and 6 bases had no gene match. CDR1 and CDR2 from the germline V gene are SGHNT and YYREEE (reference sequence). The CDR3 is made up of 15 amino acids. The CDR3 DNA sequence: TGTGCCAGCAGCTTAGGGCAGGGGGATTCCTACGAGCAGTACTTC. This translates into CASSLGQGDSYEQYF.

V gene TRBV11-2 combines with J gene TRBJ2-3, with 11 bases fitting TRBD2. Germline CDR1 is SGHAT and CDR2 is FQNNGV. The junction had 11 bases not matched to a gene; V was cut back by 0 bases and J by 0 bases. The CDR3 has 20 amino acids. CDR3 sequence: CASSLDLRLAGKGSTDTQYF. DNA for the CDR3: TGTGCCAGCAGCTTAGACCTCCGACTAGCGGGAAAGGGTAGCACAGATACGCAGTATTTT.

V gene TRBV9 combines with J gene TRBJ2-7, with D perhaps being TRBD1 or TRBD2 (5 bases each). Trimming removed 7 bases at V and 2 bases at J, with 19 bases between. CDR1 SGDLS and CDR2 YYNGEE come from the germline V gene. The CDR3 runs 15 residues. In nucleotides, the CDR3 is TGTGCCAGCGGAGCTGGGGGAGCGCAACCCTACGAGCAGTACTTC. Its translation: CASGAGGAQPYEQYF.

The chain employs TRBV28 and TRBJ2-7; D is perhaps TRBD2 (6 bases). CDR3 size: 17 residues. Germline lookup yields CDR1 MDHEN and CDR2 SYDVKM. The V end lost 1 base, the J end lost 2 bases, and 18 bases lay between the germline ends. DNA of the CDR3: TGTGCCAGCAGTTTATATATAGGGACTGCCCTACCCTACGAGCAGTACTTC. This gives the protein CASSLYIGTALPYEQYF.